Each of the 24 T cell receptor beta chains below was sequenced from the same sample in a study of blood T cell repertoires in COVID-19. The assay was immunoSEQ multiplex PCR, and TCRdb's table has in-frame clones only and misses some. The data contain roughly 200,000 clones, around nine tenths of them singletons. Input material: PBMCs or T cells enriched from blood (not recorded which). Every receptor here comes from a woman under 40 who had been exposed to COVID-19.

The count of this clone is one. The J gene is TRBJ2-2, the V gene TRBV11-2; D may be TRBD1 (5 bases). Germline CDR1 is SGHAT and CDR2 is FQNNGV. Trimming removed 5 bases from V and 2 bases from J, with 15 bases in between. The CDR3 runs 16 residues. The CDR3 spells CASSPYPWGNTGELFF. DNA for the CDR3: TGTGCCAGCAGCCCCTACCCGTGGGGCAACACCGGGGAGCTGTTTTTT.

The CDR3 DNA is TGTGCCAGTAGGGGTCCAGGGTTTGGTTTGCCTTACGCCGGGGAGCTGTTTTTT. Translating gives CASRGPGFGLPYAGELFF. V usage is TRBV19 and J usage is TRBJ2-2; weak D call: TRBD1 (5 bases). V gave up 6 bases and J gave up 6 bases, with 26 bases separating them. Looked up from germline, CDR1 is LNHDA and CDR2 is SQIVND (reference sequence). This CDR3 has 18 amino acids.

This chain links TRBV28 with TRBJ1-2; D might be TRBD1 (6 bases). Trimming removed 5 bases at V and 7 bases at J, with 17 bases between. Germline values: CDR1 MDHEN, CDR2 SYDVKM. The CDR3 runs to 14 residues. CDR3 sequence: CASSEAQGGGGYTF. In DNA, the CDR3 is TGTGCCAGCAGTGAGGCTCAGGGAGGGGGTGGCTACACCTTC.

This clone was seen many times. The chain links TRBV19 to TRBJ2-1, with 9 nucleotides matching TRBD2. Looked up from germline, CDR1 is LNHDA and CDR2 is SQIVND (reference sequence). J was trimmed by 0 bases and V by 6 bases; bases with no gene match: 3. The CDR3 contains 15 residues. CDR3 nucleotides: TGTGCCAGTAGCCTAGCGGGGCCCTCCTACAATGAGCAGTTCTTC. Translated: CASSLAGPSYNEQFF. Using reference TRBV19 and TRBJ2-1 for the parts outside the CDR3, the full variable domain is DGGITQSPKYLFRKEGQNVTLSCEQNLNHDAMYWYRQDPGQGLRLIYYSQIVNDFQKGDIAEGYSVSREKKESFPLTVTSAQKNPTAFYLCASSLAGPSYNEQFFGPGTRLTVL.

The gene calls are TRBV10-3 and TRBJ1-1; 9 bases agree with TRBD1. Germline lookup yields CDR1 ENHRY and CDR2 SYGVKD. The CDR3 loop spans 14 amino acids. The V segment lost 5 bases and the J segment 4 bases; nucleotides outside the gene matches: 5. The CDR3 reads CAISPGQGITEAFF. The DNA of the CDR3 is TGTGCCATCAGTCCGGGACAGGGTATCACTGAAGCTTTCTTT.

This rearrangement joins TRBV7-6 to TRBJ1-1, with D hard to call. V lost 2 bases, J lost 0 bases, and 10 bases lay in between. Germline V lookup: CDR1 SGHVS, CDR2 FNYEAQ. CDR3 length: 15 residues. CDR3 in DNA: TGTGCCAGCAGCTTATTTAGCCGTATGAACACTGAAGCTTTCTTT. Its protein product is CASSLFSRMNTEAFF.

V and J are TRBV5-1 and TRBJ2-7; 8 nucleotides agree with TRBD1. This CDR3 spans 16 amino acids. The ends lost 4 bases at V and 1 base at J; junction bases unmatched: 10. Germline values: CDR1 SGHRS, CDR2 YFSETQ. CDR3: CASSATGTGKSYEQYF. CDR3 coding DNA: TGCGCCAGCAGCGCTACCGGGACAGGCAAATCCTACGAGCAGTACTTC. Supplemented by reference TRBV5-1 and TRBJ2-7, the full variable domain reads KAGVTQTPRYLIKTRGQQVTLSCSPISGHRSVSWYQQTPGQGLQFLFEYFSETQRNKGNFPGRFSGRQFSNSRSEMNVSTLELGDSALYLCASSATGTGKSYEQYFGPGTRLTVT.

V and J are TRBV19 and TRBJ2-1; 7 nucleotides agree with TRBD1. Unmatched junction bases numbered 9, after V lost 6 bases and J lost 4 bases. Germline CDR1 reads LNHDA; CDR2 reads SQIVND (reference sequence). This CDR3 contains 15 residues. CDR3: CASSYNDRAYNEQFF. CDR3 coding DNA: TGTGCCAGTAGCTACAACGACAGGGCGTACAATGAGCAGTTCTTC.

CDR3 amino acids: CASSPGSGNTIYF. CDR3 in DNA: TGCGCCAGCAGCCCGGGGTCGGGAAACACCATATATTTT. The chain uses TRBV5-1 and TRBJ1-3; no clear D. Germline CDR1 SGHRS, CDR2 YFSETQ. Trimming took off 4 bases at V and 4 bases at J, with 9 bases between the two ends. This CDR3 is built from 13 residues. The full variable domain, rest sourced from reference TRBV5-1 and TRBJ1-3, is KAGVTQTPRYLIKTRGQQVTLSCSPISGHRSVSWYQQTPGQGLQFLFEYFSETQRNKGNFPGRFSGRQFSNSRSEMNVSTLELGDSALYLCASSPGSGNTIYFGEGSWLTVV.

This sequence joins TRBV6-5 and TRBJ2-2; possibly TRBD2 for D (5 bases). Per the germline V gene, CDR1 is MNHEY and CDR2 is SVGAGI. CDR3 length: 14 residues. V was trimmed by 10 bases and J by 4 bases, leaving 16 bases between them. Written as DNA, the CDR3 is TGTGCCATAATGTCGGAGGCCCGCACCGGGGAGCTGTTTTTT. Translated: CAIMSEARTGELFF.

The V gene is TRBV30, the J gene TRBJ1-2; TRBD1 matches 8 bases. Germline loops: CDR1 GTSNPN, CDR2 SVGIG (reference sequence). V gave up 4 bases and J gave up 5 bases; unmatched junction bases: 6. The CDR3 is made up of 13 amino acids. CDR3 sequence: CAWTGGAHYGYTF. The CDR3, as DNA: TGTGCCTGGACAGGGGGCGCGCATTATGGCTACACCTTC.

The genes are TRBV2 and TRBJ1-2; 8 nucleotides align to TRBD1. Germline assignment: CDR1 SNHLY and CDR2 FYNNEI. V lost 7 bases, J lost 7 bases, and 11 bases stayed unmatched. The CDR3 is 14 amino acids. The CDR3 sequence: CASTGTGWVGGYTF. The CDR3 region has the DNA TGTGCCAGCACCGGGACAGGATGGGTTGGTGGCTACACCTTC.

The V gene is TRBV7-9, the J gene TRBJ1-1; D call uncertain. CDR1 is SEHNR and CDR2 is FQNEAQ in the germline V gene (reference sequence). The CDR3 runs to 12 residues. The V gene lost 2 bases and the J gene lost 5 bases, with 6 bases spanning the gap. The CDR3 bases are TGTGCCAGCAGCTTAAGAGGGACTGAAGCTTTCTTT. Its translation is CASSLRGTEAFF.

This chain joins TRBV7-8 and TRBJ1-4; 9 bases are a match to TRBD1. V was pared by 5 bases and J by 2 bases, with 12 bases of the junction left unmatched. The germline V gene encodes CDR1 SGHVS and CDR2 FQNEAQ. This CDR3 has 18 residues. The CDR3 is CASSLRATGGATNEKLFF. The CDR3 coding sequence is TGTGCCAGCAGCCTAAGGGCGACAGGGGGTGCGACTAATGAAAAACTGTTTTTT.

The chain uses TRBV29-1 and TRBJ1-2; perhaps TRBD1 as D (5 bases). V gave up 6 bases and J gave up 5 bases, with 13 bases separating them. The CDR3 is 12 residues long. The germline CDR1 and CDR2 sequences are SQVTM and ANQGSEA. The CDR3 here is CSVGGTDYGYTF. In nucleotides, the CDR3 is TGCAGCGTCGGCGGGACCGATTATGGCTACACCTTC. The full variable domain, with the rest looked up from reference TRBV29-1 and TRBJ1-2, is SAVISQKPSRDICQRGTSLTIQCQVDSQVTMMFWYRQQPGQSLTLIATANQGSEATYESGFVIDKFPISRPNLTFSTLTVSNMSPEDSSIYLCSVGGTDYGYTFGSGTRLTVV.

The CDR3 coding sequence is TGCAGCGTTGGGGAGGGACAAGCCTATGGCTACACCTTC. This encodes CSVGEGQAYGYTF. This rearrangement joins TRBV29-1 to TRBJ1-2; D is perhaps TRBD1 (6 bases). Germline V lookup: CDR1 SQVTM, CDR2 ANQGSEA. V was shortened by 4 bases and J by 4 bases, with 13 bases between the two germline ends. The CDR3 has 13 residues. The full variable domain, rest sourced from reference TRBV29-1 and TRBJ1-2, is SAVISQKPSRDICQRGTSLTIQCQVDSQVTMMFWYRQQPGQSLTLIATANQGSEATYESGFVIDKFPISRPNLTFSTLTVSNMSPEDSSIYLCSVGEGQAYGYTFGSGTRLTVV.

V gene TRBV6-5 combines with J gene TRBJ2-7; 7 nucleotides line up with TRBD1. Per the germline V gene, CDR1 is MNHEY and CDR2 is SVGAGI. J was trimmed by 0 bases and V by 0 bases; bases with no gene match: 5. The CDR3 totals 16 residues. The CDR3 spells CASSYSGTGVSYEQYF. The CDR3 nucleotides are TGTGCCAGCAGTTACTCCGGCACAGGGGTCTCCTACGAGCAGTACTTC.

This clone was counted a few times. The rearrangement uses TRBV24-1 and TRBJ2-5, with D maybe TRBD1 (6 bases). The CDR3 contains 14 residues. CDR1 is KGHDR, CDR2 SFDVKD, per germline. V shed 7 bases and J shed 1 base, with 12 bases lying between them. In nucleotides, the CDR3 is TGTGCCACCAGCCAGACAGGTTCCCAAGAGACCCAGTACTTC. It encodes CATSQTGSQETQYF.

This clone turned up a few times. This sequence joins TRBV3-1 (or the pseudogene TRBV3-2) and TRBJ2-5, with 9 bases identical to TRBD1. With V trimmed by 7 bases and J by 4 bases, 4 bases remained unmatched. The CDR3 is 13 residues long. Germline lookup yields CDR1 LGHDT and CDR2 YNNKEL (reference sequence). The CDR3: CASIRTGVETQYF. The CDR3, as DNA: TGTGCCAGCATTCGGACAGGGGTAGAGACCCAGTACTTC.

The rearrangement uses TRBV12-3 or TRBV12-4 and TRBJ1-2; 9 positions match TRBD1. After removal of 6 bases from V and 8 bases from J, the junction contained 7 bases not matched to a gene. The CDR3 is made up of 13 amino acids. CDR3: CASRQQGAPGYTF. The CDR3 bases are TGTGCCAGCAGGCAACAGGGGGCGCCGGGCTACACCTTC.

The V call is TRBV10-3, the J call TRBJ2-7, with TRBD1 identical over 8 bases. V was pared by 4 bases and J by 7 bases, with 6 bases of the junction left unmatched. The CDR3 is 13 residues long. Germline V gene lookup returns CDR1 ENHRY and CDR2 SYGVKD. The CDR3 DNA sequence: TGTGCCATCAGTGGGACAGGGCCTAGGGAGCAGTACTTC. It yields the protein CAISGTGPREQYF.

The chain recombines TRBV4-1 with TRBJ2-7; maybe TRBD1 (6 bases). Germline CDR1 reads MGHRA; CDR2 reads YSYEKL. The V end lost 4 bases, the J end lost 4 bases, and 20 bases lay between the germline ends. This CDR3 spans 16 amino acids. The CDR3 region has the DNA TGCGCCAGCAGCCCCTCTCATGCGACAGGCCTGTACGAGCAGTACTTC. It yields the protein CASSPSHATGLYEQYF.

The chain carries TRBV5-5 and TRBJ2-7; 9 nucleotides agree with TRBD1. V gave up 5 bases and J gave up 6 bases; unmatched junction bases: 9. The CDR3 loop spans 14 amino acids. CDR1 SGHKS and CDR2 YYEKEE come from the germline V gene (reference sequence). The CDR3: CASSGDREIGEQYF. In nucleotides, the CDR3 is TGTGCCAGCAGTGGGGACAGGGAGATAGGCGAGCAGTACTTC.

The rearrangement joins TRBV5-1 to TRBJ2-3; possibly TRBD2 for D (6 bases). Trimming left V 4 bases short and J 3 bases short, with 12 bases between. The CDR3 spans 14 residues. CDR1 is SGHRS and CDR2 is YFSETQ in the germline V gene. CDR3 protein: CASSTGGQTDTQYF. CDR3 sequence (DNA): TGCGCCAGCAGCACAGGAGGGCAGACAGATACGCAGTATTTT.